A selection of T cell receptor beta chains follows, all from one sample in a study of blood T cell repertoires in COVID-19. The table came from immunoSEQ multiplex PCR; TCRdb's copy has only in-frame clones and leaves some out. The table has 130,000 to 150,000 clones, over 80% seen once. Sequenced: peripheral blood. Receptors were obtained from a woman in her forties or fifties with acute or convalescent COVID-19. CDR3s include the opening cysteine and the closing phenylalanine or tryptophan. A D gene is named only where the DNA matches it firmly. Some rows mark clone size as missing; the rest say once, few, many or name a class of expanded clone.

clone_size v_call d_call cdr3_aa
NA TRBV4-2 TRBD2 CASSQVGDYENIQYF
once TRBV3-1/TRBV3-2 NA CASSQDRAGGSYEQYF
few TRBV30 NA CAWRDDSPAVSNQPQHF
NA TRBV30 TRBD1 CAWSVLGQGVPDTQYF
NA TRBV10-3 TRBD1 CAIRGPGQGATDTQYF
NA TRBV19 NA CASSIGGHEQFF
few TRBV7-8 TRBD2 CASKAGGKNNEQFF
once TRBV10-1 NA CASSPGGGDQPQHF
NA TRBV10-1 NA CASNEGGRNGELFF
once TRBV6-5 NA CASLLRVYGYTF
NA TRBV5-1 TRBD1 CASSSTGGTGANVLTF
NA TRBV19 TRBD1 CASSIQGARAPLHF
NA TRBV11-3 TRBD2 CASSLEGTSGEQFF
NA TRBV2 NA CASSATSLYEQFF
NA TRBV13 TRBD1 CASSFPTGSYEQYF
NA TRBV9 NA CASSAPGETQYF
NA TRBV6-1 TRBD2 CASSDRASGTYEQYF
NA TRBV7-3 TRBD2 CASSDGTSGFAEQFF
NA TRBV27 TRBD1 CASSRGTALNTEAFF
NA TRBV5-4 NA CASDRGQGMIRPQHF
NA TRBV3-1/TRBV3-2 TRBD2 CASSLTSGAYEQYF
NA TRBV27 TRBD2 CASSPLAGNSYEQYF
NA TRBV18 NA CASSPMGKNTEAFF
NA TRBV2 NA CASSVGRQGTGELFF
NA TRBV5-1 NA CASSLRTFTDTQYF
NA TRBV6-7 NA CASSRQVEEKLFF
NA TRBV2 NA CASSLRGTGELFF
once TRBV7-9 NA CASSLARTQPYNEQFF
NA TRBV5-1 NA CASSLEGGNIDEQFF
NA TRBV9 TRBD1 CASSASGQAIETQYF
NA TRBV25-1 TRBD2 CASGGLAIEQFF
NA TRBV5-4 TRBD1 CASSTPGQGATGNTIYF
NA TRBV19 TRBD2 CASSTGTSGNNEQFF
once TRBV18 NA CASSPNPDSRSGNTIYF
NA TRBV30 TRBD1 CAWTGRTGGNTIYF
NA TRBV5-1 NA CASSLVRANEKLFF
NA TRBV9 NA CASSRGQLDEKLFF
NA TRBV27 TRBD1 CASSLLGTGGNQPQHF
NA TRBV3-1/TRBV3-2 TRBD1 CASSQGRGRQPQHF
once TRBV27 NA CASSQQGSGYTF
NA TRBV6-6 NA CASGQGQVGEKLFF
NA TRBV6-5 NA CASSPGSAGEHEQFF
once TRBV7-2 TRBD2 CASSLDGASGGYEQYF
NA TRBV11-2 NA CASSSTYNEQFF
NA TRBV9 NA CASSFGQNTEAFF
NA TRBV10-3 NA CAIRTGGELNTEAFF
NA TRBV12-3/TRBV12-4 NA CASSLLTDTQYF
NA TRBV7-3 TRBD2 CASSPRRAGENNEQFF
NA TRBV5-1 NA CASRGLGLTDTQYF
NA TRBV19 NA CASSGLVTGELFF
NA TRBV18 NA CASSPPGGANTGELFF
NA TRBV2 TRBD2 CAIFSAGGEVGELFF